This TCR beta chain was captured by sequencing in a study of blood T cell repertoires in COVID-19. Across the whole study: Samples of COVID-19 (acute and convalescent) were obtained from the United States, Italy and Spain.

Here immunoSEQ multiplex PCR was the method, and the copy in TCRdb shows in-frame clones only, minus some. The top ten hold approximately 12% of the sample, which has some 220,000 clones, about 85% seen once. The germline CDR1 and CDR2 sequences are SGHRS and YFSETQ. The CDR3 totals 16 residues. The ends were cut back, 3 bases at V and 3 bases at J, with 18 bases in the middle. This receptor was obtained from a woman aged 18-29 years who had recovered from COVID-19. The chain employs TRBV5-1 and TRBJ1-2; D not certain. Sequences were obtained from peripheral blood. The CDR3 DNA reads TGCGCCAGCAGCTCCATTCCCACAGAGTCTTACTATGGCTACACCTTC. This gives the protein CASSSIPTESYYGYTF.